This T cell receptor (beta chain) was recorded in a study of OX40 agonist ivuxolimab in advanced cancers. The overall study: Six ivuxolimab dose levels, 0.01 to 10 mg/kg, were given intravenously every 2 weeks. Three patients got partial responses; one had hepatocellular carcinoma and two had cutaneous melanoma.

Profiling relied on immunoSEQ multiplex PCR, and the TCRdb table lists in-frame clones only, not all of them. The profile shows about 74,000 clones, about four fifths of them singletons. The germline V gene has CDR1 SGHTA and CDR2 FQGNSA. V lost 3 bases and J 0 bases, leaving 9 bases between the germline ends. The length of the CDR3 is 16 residues. A note on this clone: The antigen remains unidentified.

Study results and limitations: Expanded clones were, on average, more numerous among CD8+ T cells than CD4+.

The source of this sequence is an adult with an advanced solid tumor such as melanoma, head and neck, liver or kidney cancer. Here the sequenced sample was CD4+ or CD8+ T cells sorted from blood, taken in a trial of the OX40 agonist ivuxolimab. The chain links TRBV7-2 to TRBJ2-6, with D uncertain. The CDR3 nucleotides read TGTGCCAGCAGCTTTAACGCGAACTCTGGGGCCAACGTCCTGACTTTC. This encodes CASSFNANSGANVLTF.